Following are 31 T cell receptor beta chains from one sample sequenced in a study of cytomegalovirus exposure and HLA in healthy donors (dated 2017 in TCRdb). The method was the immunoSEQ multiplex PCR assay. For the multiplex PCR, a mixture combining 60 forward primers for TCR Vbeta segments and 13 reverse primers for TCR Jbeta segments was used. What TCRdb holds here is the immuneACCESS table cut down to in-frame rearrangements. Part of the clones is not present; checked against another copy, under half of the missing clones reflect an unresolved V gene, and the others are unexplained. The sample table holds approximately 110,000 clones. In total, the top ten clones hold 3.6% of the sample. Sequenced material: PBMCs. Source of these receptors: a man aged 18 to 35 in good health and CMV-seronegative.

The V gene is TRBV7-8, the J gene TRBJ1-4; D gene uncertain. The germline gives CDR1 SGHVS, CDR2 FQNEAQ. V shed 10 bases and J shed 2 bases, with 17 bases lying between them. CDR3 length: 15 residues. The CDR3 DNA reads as TGTGCCACCCGTATGGGGAGAGCTACTAATGAAAAACTGTTTTTT. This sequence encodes CATRMGRATNEKLFF.

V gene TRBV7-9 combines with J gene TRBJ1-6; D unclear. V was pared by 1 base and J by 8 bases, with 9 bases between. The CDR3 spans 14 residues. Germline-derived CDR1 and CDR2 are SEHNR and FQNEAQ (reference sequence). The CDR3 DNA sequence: TGTGCCAGCAGCTTAGTACTGGAGCATTCACCCCTCCACTTT. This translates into CASSLVLEHSPLHF.

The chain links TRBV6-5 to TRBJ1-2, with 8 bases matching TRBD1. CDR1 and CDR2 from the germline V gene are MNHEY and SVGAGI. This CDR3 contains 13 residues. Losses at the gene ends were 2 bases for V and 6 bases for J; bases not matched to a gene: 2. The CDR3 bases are TGTGCCAGCAGTTACCAGGGGGCGGATGGCTACACCTTC. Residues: CASSYQGADGYTF.

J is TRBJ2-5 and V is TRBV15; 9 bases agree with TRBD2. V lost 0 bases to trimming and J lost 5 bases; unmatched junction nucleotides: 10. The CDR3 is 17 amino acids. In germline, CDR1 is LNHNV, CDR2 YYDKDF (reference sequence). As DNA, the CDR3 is TGTGCCACCAGCAGAGATAGACTAGCGGAGTTTAGGGAGACCCAGTACTTC. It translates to CATSRDRLAEFRETQYF.

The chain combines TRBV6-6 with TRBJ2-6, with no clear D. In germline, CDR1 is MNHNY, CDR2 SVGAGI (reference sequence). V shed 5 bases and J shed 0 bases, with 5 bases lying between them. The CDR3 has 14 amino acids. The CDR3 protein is CASSPSSGANVLTF. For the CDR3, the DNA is TGTGCCAGCAGTCCGAGCTCTGGGGCCAACGTCCTGACTTTC.

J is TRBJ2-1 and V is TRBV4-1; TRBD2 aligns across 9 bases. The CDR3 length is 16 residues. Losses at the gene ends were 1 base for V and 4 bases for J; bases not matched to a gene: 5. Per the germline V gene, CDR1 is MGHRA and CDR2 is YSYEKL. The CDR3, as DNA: TGCGCCAGCAGCCAAGCAAGACTAGCGGTATACAATGAGCAGTTCTTC. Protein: CASSQARLAVYNEQFF.

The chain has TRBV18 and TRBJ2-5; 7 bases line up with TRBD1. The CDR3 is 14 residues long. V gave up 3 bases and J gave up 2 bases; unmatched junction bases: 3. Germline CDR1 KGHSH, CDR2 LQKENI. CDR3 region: CASSPTGLQETQYF. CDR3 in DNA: TGTGCCAGCTCACCGACAGGGCTACAAGAGACCCAGTACTTC.

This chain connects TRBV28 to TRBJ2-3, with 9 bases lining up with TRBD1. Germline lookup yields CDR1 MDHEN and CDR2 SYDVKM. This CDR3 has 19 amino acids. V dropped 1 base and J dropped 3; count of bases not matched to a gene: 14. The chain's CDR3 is CASSLFGTGSIPATDTQYF. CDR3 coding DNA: TGTGCCAGCAGTTTATTCGGGACAGGGAGTATTCCAGCAACAGATACGCAGTATTTT.

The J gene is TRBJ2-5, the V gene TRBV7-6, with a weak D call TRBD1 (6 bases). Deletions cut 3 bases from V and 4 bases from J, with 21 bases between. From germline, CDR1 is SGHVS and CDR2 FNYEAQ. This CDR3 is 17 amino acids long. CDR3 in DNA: TGTGCCAGCAGCTTTCTTGCTGGTAACAGGGAAGGAGAGACCCAGTACTTC. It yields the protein CASSFLAGNREGETQYF. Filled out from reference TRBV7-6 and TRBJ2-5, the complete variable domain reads GAGVSQSPRYKVTKRGQDVALRCDPISGHVSLYWYRQALGQGPEFLTYFNYEAQQDKSGLPNDRFSAERPEGSISTLTIQRTEQRDSAMYRCASSFLAGNREGETQYFGPGTRLLVL.

CDR3 sequence reads: CASSLIARPTGNEQFF. The CDR3 DNA follows: TGCGCCAGCAGCTTGATTGCCCGTCCCACGGGGAATGAGCAGTTCTTC. The chain couples TRBV5-1 to TRBJ2-1; D perhaps matches TRBD2 (5 bases). V was pared by 1 base and J by 7 bases, with 18 bases between. CDR3 size: 16 residues. Germline CDR1 SGHRS, CDR2 YFSETQ.

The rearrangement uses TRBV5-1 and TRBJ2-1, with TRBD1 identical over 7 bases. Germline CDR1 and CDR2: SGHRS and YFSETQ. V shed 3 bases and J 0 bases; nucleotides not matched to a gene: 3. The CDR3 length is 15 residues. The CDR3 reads CASSSQGSSYNEQFF. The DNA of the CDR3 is TGCGCCAGCAGCTCACAGGGGAGCTCCTACAATGAGCAGTTCTTC.

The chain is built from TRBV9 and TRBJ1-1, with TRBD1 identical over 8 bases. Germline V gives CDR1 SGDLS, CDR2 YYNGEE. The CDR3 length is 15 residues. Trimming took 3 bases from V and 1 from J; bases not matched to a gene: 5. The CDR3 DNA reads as TGTGCCAGCAGCGAAGCCGGGACAGGGAACACTGAAGCTTTCTTT. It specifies CASSEAGTGNTEAFF.

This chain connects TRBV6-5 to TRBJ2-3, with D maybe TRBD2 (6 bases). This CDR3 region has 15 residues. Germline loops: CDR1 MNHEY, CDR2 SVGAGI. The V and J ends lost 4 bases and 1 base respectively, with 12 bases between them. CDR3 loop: CASSLGERGTDTQYF. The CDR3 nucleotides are TGTGCCAGCAGTTTGGGGGAGCGGGGCACAGATACGCAGTATTTT.

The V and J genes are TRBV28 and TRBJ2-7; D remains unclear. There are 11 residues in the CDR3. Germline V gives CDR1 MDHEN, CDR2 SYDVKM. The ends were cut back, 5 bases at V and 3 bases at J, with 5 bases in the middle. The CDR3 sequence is CASSTFYEQYF. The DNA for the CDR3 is TGTGCCAGCAGTACATTCTACGAGCAGTACTTC.

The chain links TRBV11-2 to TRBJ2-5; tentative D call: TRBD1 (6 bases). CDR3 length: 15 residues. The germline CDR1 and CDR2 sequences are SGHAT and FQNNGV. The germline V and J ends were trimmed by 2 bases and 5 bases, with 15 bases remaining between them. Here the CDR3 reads CASSLRRKRGETQYF. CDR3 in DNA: TGTGCCAGCAGCTTACGGAGGAAGAGGGGGGAGACCCAGTACTTC.

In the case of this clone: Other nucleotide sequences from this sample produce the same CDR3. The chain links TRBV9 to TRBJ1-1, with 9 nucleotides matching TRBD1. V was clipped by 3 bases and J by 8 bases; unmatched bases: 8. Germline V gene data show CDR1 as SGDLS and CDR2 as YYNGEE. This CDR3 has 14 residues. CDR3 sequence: CASSAGQGSQEAFF. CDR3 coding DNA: TGTGCCAGCAGCGCCGGACAGGGGTCCCAAGAAGCTTTCTTT.

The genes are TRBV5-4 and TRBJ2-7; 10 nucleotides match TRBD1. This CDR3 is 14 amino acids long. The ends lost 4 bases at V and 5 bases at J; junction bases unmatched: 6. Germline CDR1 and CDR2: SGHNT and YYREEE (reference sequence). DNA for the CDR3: TGTGCCAGCAGCCCCCGGGACAGGGGCCACGAGCAGTACTTC. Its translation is CASSPRDRGHEQYF.

This CDR3 is CASSTSDSHFYNEQFF. The CDR3 region has the DNA TGTGCCAGCAGTACCTCGGACTCTCACTTTTACAATGAGCAGTTCTTC. V gene TRBV27 combines with J gene TRBJ2-1, with a tentative D call TRBD2 (5 bases). The CDR3 runs 16 residues. V was cut by 5 bases and J by 4 bases, with 18 bases left in between. The germline CDR1 and CDR2 sequences are MNHEY and SMNVEV (reference sequence).

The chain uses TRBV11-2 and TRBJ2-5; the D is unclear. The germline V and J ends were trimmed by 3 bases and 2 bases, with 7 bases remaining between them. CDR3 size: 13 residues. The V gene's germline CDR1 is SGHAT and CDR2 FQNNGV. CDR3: CASSLLNQETQYF. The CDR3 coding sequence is TGTGCCAGCAGCTTGTTAAATCAAGAGACCCAGTACTTC.

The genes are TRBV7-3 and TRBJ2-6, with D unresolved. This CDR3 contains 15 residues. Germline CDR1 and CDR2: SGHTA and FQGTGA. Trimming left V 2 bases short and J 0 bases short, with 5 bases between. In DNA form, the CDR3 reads TGTGCCAGCAGCTTATTATCCTCTGGGGCCAACGTCCTGACTTTC. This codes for CASSLLSSGANVLTF.

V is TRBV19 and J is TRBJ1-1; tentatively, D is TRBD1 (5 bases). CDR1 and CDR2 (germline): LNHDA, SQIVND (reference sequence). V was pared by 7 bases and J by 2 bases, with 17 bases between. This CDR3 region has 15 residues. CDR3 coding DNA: TGTGCCAGTACTTCAGGAAGACGGACAAACACTGAAGCTTTCTTT. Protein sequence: CASTSGRRTNTEAFF.

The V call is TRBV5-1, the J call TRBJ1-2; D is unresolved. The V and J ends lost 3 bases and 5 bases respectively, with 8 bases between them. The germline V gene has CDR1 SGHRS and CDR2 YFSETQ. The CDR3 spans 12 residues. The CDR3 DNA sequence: TGCGCCAGCAGCTCCGGGGTTTATGGCTACACCTTC. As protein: CASSSGVYGYTF.

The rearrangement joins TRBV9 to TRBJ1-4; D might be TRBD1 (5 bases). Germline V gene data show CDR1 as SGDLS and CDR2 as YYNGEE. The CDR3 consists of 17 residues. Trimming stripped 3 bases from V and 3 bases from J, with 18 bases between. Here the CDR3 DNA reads TGTGCCAGCAGCGCCTCTTCGCGGGGCAGTCCTAATGAAAAACTGTTTTTT. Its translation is CASSASSRGSPNEKLFF.

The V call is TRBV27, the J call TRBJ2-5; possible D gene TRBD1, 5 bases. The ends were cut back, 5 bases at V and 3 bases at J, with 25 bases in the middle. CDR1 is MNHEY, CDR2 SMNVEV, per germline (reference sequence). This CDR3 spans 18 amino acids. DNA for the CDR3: TGTGCCAGCAGTCCCATTGCCCCACACAGGTCGGGTAAAGAGACCCAGTACTTC. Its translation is CASSPIAPHRSGKETQYF.

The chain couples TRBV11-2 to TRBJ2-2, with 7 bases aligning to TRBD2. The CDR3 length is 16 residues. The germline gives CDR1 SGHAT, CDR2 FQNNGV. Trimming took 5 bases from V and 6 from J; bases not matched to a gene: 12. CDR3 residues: CASSRREAGMPGELFF. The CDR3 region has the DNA TGTGCCAGCAGCCGCAGGGAAGCGGGGATGCCCGGGGAGCTGTTTTTT.

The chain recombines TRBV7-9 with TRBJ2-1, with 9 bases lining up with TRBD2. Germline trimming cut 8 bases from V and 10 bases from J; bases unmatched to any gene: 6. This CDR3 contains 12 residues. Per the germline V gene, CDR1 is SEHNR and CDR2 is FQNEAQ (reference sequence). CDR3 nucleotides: TGTGCCAGCGGCGGGAGGGCCCTGGAGCAGTTCTTC. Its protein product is CASGGRALEQFF.

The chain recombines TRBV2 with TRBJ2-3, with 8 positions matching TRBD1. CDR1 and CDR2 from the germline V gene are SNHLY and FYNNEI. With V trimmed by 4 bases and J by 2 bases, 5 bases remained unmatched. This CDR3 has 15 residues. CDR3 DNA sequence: TGTGCCAGCAGTGGGGGGACAGGAACCACAGATACGCAGTATTTT. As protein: CASSGGTGTTDTQYF.

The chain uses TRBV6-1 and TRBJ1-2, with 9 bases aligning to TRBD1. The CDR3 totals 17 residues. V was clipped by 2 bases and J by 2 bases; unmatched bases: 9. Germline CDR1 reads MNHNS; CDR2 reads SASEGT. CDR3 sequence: CASSESGTGRLNYGYTF. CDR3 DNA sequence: TGTGCCAGCAGTGAATCGGGGACAGGGCGTTTGAACTATGGCTACACCTTC.

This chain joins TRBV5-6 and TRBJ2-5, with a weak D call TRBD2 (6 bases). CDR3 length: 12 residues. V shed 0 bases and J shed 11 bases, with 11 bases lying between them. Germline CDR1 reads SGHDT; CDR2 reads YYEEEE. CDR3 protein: CASSLAPGEQYF. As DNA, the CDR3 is TGTGCCAGCAGCTTGGCTCCGGGGGAGCAGTACTTC. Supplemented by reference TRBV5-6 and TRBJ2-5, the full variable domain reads DAGVTQSPTHLIKTRGQQVTLRCSPKSGHDTVSWYQQALGQGPQFIFQYYEEEERQRGNFPDRFSGHQFPNYSSELNVNALLLGDSALYLCASSLAPGEQYFGPGTRLLVL.

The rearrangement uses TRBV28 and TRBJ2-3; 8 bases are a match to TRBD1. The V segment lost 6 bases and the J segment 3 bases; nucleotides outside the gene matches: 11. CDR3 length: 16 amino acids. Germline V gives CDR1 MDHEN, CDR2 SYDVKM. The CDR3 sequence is CASSLITGGSTDTQYF. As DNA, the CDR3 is TGTGCCAGCAGCCTGATAACAGGGGGATCGACAGATACGCAGTATTTT. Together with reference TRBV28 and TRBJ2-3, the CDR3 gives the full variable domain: DVKVTQSSRYLVKRTGEKVFLECVQDMDHENMFWYRQDPGLGLRLIYFSYDVKMKEKGDIPEGYSVSREKKERFSLILESASTNQTSMYLCASSLITGGSTDTQYFGPGTRLTVL.

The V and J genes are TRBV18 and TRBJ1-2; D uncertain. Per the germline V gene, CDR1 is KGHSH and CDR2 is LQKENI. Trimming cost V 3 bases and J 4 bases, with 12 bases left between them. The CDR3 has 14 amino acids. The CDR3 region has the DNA TGTGCCAGCTCACCCCCCAACTGGTTCTATGGCTACACCTTC. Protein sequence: CASSPPNWFYGYTF.